These 6 T cell receptor beta chains share one sample of origin, sequenced in a study of vaccination effects on CD4 cells after COVID-19. Their antigens are not known. Sequenced by immunoSEQ multiplex PCR; TCRdb stores in-frame clones only, minus some. The top ten clones hold approximately 2.6% of a sample with tens of thousands of clones, less than 85% of them seen once. Using viral peptide pools, the ViraFEST assay grew out antigen-specific CD4+ T cells prior to sequencing. Isolation of CD4+ T cells took place after ten to eleven days of culture. None of the vaccinated had previously contracted SARS-CoV-2, and their nucleocapsid antibodies tested negative. The sequenced sample was CD4+ T cells from PBMCs cultured with HCoV-NL63 spike peptides, obtained before COVID-19 vaccination. The source is a human donor who received a COVID-19 vaccine.

This clone was counted a few times. The gene calls are TRBV2 and TRBJ2-2, with D unresolved. Germline CDR1 is SNHLY and CDR2 is FYNNEI. With 2 bases removed from V and 6 bases from J, the gap between germline ends came to 7 bases. This CDR3 contains 13 residues. The CDR3 spells CASSEKRAGELFF. CDR3 in DNA: TGTGCCAGCAGTGAAAAACGGGCCGGGGAGCTGTTTTTT.

V is TRBV9 and J is TRBJ2-4, with D perhaps matching TRBD2 (5 bases). Germline CDR1 SGDLS, CDR2 YYNGEE. Trimming left V 3 bases short and J 4 bases short, with 14 bases between. The CDR3 contains 15 residues. The CDR3 here is CASSARAEGKNIQYF. The DNA for the CDR3 is TGTGCCAGCAGCGCGAGGGCCGAGGGTAAAAACATTCAGTACTTC.

The gene calls are TRBV18 and TRBJ1-4, with 8 bases identical to TRBD1. This CDR3 is 12 amino acids long. Germline values: CDR1 KGHSH, CDR2 LQKENI. The V and J ends lost 5 bases and 12 bases, in that order; junction bases with no gene match: 5. DNA of the CDR3: TGTGCCAGCTCATACGGACAGGGACAACTGTTTTTT. Residues: CASSYGQGQLFF.

V usage is TRBV4-1 and J usage is TRBJ2-2, with 11 nucleotides matching TRBD1. V shed 0 bases and J 7 bases; nucleotides not matched to a gene: 4. This CDR3 comprises 16 residues. Germline CDR1 MGHRA, CDR2 YSYEKL. CDR3 protein: CASSQDRDRGFGELFF. The CDR3 bases are TGCGCCAGCAGCCAAGACAGGGACAGGGGGTTCGGGGAGCTGTTTTTT.

The rearrangement joins TRBV14 to TRBJ1-1, with a possible D match to TRBD1 (6 bases). The CDR3 loop spans 13 amino acids. The germline gives CDR1 SGHDN, CDR2 FVKESK. V was pared by 4 bases and J by 4 bases, with 10 bases between. CDR3 sequence: CASSLAGVTEAFF. The CDR3 coding sequence is TGTGCCAGCAGCCTAGCAGGGGTCACTGAAGCTTTCTTT.

This chain uses TRBV5-1 with TRBJ2-5; TRBD1 agrees at 8 bases. Trimming at V came to 4 bases and at J to 5 bases, leaving 10 bases not matched to a gene. This CDR3 comprises 15 residues. The germline V gene has CDR1 SGHRS and CDR2 YFSETQ. The CDR3 spells CASSPDRVDHETQYF. The CDR3 DNA reads TGCGCCAGCAGCCCGGACAGGGTCGATCACGAGACCCAGTACTTC.